The 5 T cell receptor beta chains listed next were all sequenced from one sample in a study of blood T cell repertoires in COVID-19. Data came from immunoSEQ multiplex PCR; TCRdb stores just in-frame clones and leaves some out. The table shows approximately 81,000 clones, with about 89% occurring only once. The sequenced sample consisted of PBMCs or T cells enriched from blood (not recorded which). The receptors shown here come from a woman aged 50 to 65 with acute COVID-19.

V usage is TRBV13 and J usage is TRBJ1-1, with D unresolved. The V gene lost 3 bases and the J gene lost 1 base, with 9 bases spanning the gap. The germline CDR1 and CDR2 sequences are PRHDT and FYEKMQ (reference sequence). There are 14 residues in the CDR3. The CDR3 DNA sequence: TGTGCCAGCAGCTTTGGCCGGGGGAACACTGAAGCTTTCTTT. Translation gives CASSFGRGNTEAFF.

V gene TRBV24-1 combines with J gene TRBJ2-7, with 9 bases lining up with TRBD1. This CDR3 comprises 14 residues. With V trimmed by 6 bases and J by 0 bases, 2 bases remained unmatched. CDR1 and CDR2 (germline): KGHDR, SFDVKD. In DNA, the CDR3 is TGTGCCACCAGTCCGGGACAGGGCTCCTACGAGCAGTACTTC. Translation gives CATSPGQGSYEQYF.

V is TRBV9 and J is TRBJ2-1; 9 bases fit TRBD2. This CDR3 contains 16 residues. Germline CDR1 is SGDLS and CDR2 is YYNGEE. Trimming took 4 bases from V and 4 from J; bases not matched to a gene: 9. The CDR3 is CASSPIGREGYNEQFF. For the CDR3, the DNA is TGTGCCAGCAGCCCAATCGGGCGGGAGGGGTACAATGAGCAGTTCTTC.

This chain uses TRBV19 with TRBJ2-5; 12 nucleotides line up with TRBD2. Germline V CDR1 and CDR2: LNHDA, SQIVND (reference sequence). The CDR3 sequence is 19 residues long. Trimming at V came to 3 bases and at J to 3 bases, leaving 14 bases not matched to a gene. DNA of the CDR3: TGTGCCAGTAGTATGGTCCGGGCTAGCGGGAGGGGTCTGAAAGAGACCCAGTACTTC. It yields the protein CASSMVRASGRGLKETQYF. Full variable domain (outside the CDR3, taken from reference TRBV19 and TRBJ2-5): DGGITQSPKYLFRKEGQNVTLSCEQNLNHDAMYWYRQDPGQGLRLIYYSQIVNDFQKGDIAEGYSVSREKKESFPLTVTSAQKNPTAFYLCASSMVRASGRGLKETQYFGPGTRLLVL.

The chain recombines TRBV27 with TRBJ2-3; 8 positions match TRBD1. The germline gives CDR1 MNHEY, CDR2 SMNVEV (reference sequence). Germline trimming cut 4 bases from V and 6 bases from J; bases unmatched to any gene: 9. The CDR3 runs 15 residues. The CDR3 DNA follows: TGTGCCAGCAGTTGGACAGGGTTCGGTAGCGATACGCAGTATTTT. Protein: CASSWTGFGSDTQYF.